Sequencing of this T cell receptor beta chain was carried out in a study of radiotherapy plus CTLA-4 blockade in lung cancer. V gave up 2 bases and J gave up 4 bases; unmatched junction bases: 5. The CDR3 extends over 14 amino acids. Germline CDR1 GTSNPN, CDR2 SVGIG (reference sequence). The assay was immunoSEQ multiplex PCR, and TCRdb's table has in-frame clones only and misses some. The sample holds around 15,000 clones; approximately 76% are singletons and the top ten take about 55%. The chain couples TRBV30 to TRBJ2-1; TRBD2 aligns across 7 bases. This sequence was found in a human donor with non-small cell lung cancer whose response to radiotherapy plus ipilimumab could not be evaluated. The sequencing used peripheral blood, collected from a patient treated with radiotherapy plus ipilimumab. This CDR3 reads CAWSKRGRYNEQFF. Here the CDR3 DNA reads TGTGCCTGGAGTAAGCGGGGAAGGTACAATGAGCAGTTCTTC.